The entry below gives a single T cell receptor (beta chain) sequence along with its context. Its antigen is as yet unknown. Every bit of the isolated RNA underwent reverse transcription, so sequencing read expressed TCRB transcripts. TCRdb's copy holds only in-frame clones and misses some; the assay was immunoSEQ multiplex PCR. The table records about 930,000 clones, around a sixth of them present only once. The data were taken from a study of beta chain features in type 1 diabetes. Study-wide context: Age, gender and cell yields were similar between patients and healthy donors. Overall study findings and caveats: In the patient group, naive, central memory and Treg TCRB repertoires seemed more alike than in the healthy donor group.

What was sequenced was naive CD4+ T cells from blood. This TCR derives from a woman in her late teens or twenties in good health.

The CDR3 region has the DNA TGTGCCAGCAGTTTGATTGAGAAAGCTGAAGCTTTCTTT. Translated, it gives CASSLIEKAEAFF. V usage is TRBV6-5 and J usage is TRBJ1-1; no clear D gene. Looked up from germline, CDR1 is MNHEY and CDR2 is SVGAGI. The length of the CDR3 is 13 residues. V was shortened by 4 bases and J by 6 bases, with 12 bases between the two germline ends.